Below, 11 T cell receptor beta chains from the same sample are listed, as sequenced in a study of blood T cells in healthy people across ages. It was with a sample-barcoded 5' primer and a J-beta primer mix that a second PCR of about 7 to 12 cycles was run. Via MiXCR, TCRdb re-called the 5' RACE reads, giving one row per CDR3 protein. The sample holds 1.5 million to 2 million distinct CDR3 sequences, under 30% seen once. What was sequenced was blood. The source is a woman between 25 and 40 years old in good health.

The chain uses TRBV27 and TRBJ2-1; TRBD2 matches at 12 bases. Germline V gene sequence: CDR1 MNHEY, CDR2 SMNVEV (reference sequence). This CDR3 is built from 13 residues. With 5 bases clipped from V and 9 bases from J, the junction kept 2 bases outside the gene matches. The CDR3 bases are TGTGCCAGCAGTCTGACTAGCGGGGGTGAGCAGTTCTTC. It encodes CASSLTSGGEQFF.

This clonotype was recorded at least ten times. The CDR3, as DNA: TGTGCCAGCAGTTACGAGGGGGGACATCCTGATACGCAGTATTTT. This codes for CASSYEGGHPDTQYF. This chain joins TRBV6-2 or TRBV6-3 and TRBJ2-3, with D possibly called TRBD1 or TRBD2 (6 bases each). Germline assignment: CDR1 MNHEY and CDR2 SVGEGT. The CDR3 runs 15 residues. The V and J ends lost 2 bases and 6 bases respectively, with 15 bases between them.

Of note for this clonotype: At one end, the junction sequence differs from germline, possibly due to a read error. V and J are TRBV3-1 and TRBJ2-3; D is perhaps TRBD1 or TRBD2 (5 bases each). Germline CDR1 reads LGHDT; CDR2 reads YNNKEL (reference sequence). This CDR3 has 15 residues. CDR3 coding DNA: TGTGCCAGCGGGGCCGGGACGAGAAGCACAGAGACGCAGTATTTT. The encoded protein is CASGAGTRSTETQYF.

The chain employs TRBV5-1 and TRBJ2-3, with a possible D match to TRBD2 (6 bases). Germline V CDR1 and CDR2: SGHRS, YFSETQ. V lost 2 bases to trimming and J lost 7 bases, with 14 bases between them. CDR3 length equals 14 residues. The CDR3 DNA reads TGCGCCAGCAGCTTTGGAGGAGGGGATCATACGCAGTATTTT. Encoded protein: CASSFGGGDHTQYF.

The rearrangement joins TRBV7-2 to TRBJ2-7; D unclear. CDR1 SGHTA and CDR2 FQGNSA come from the germline V gene. CDR3 length: 18 residues. The ends were cut back, 2 bases at V and 3 bases at J, with 23 bases in the middle. CDR3 protein: CASSLKPPSSHLDYEQYF. Here the CDR3 DNA reads TGTGCCAGCAGCTTAAAGCCGCCCTCCTCCCACTTAGACTACGAGCAGTACTTC.

This clonotype was recorded a few times. This sequence joins TRBV20-1 and TRBJ2-1, with unresolved D. V lost 8 bases and J lost 7, with 21 bases in between. The CDR3 is 14 amino acids. Germline CDR1 and CDR2: DFQATT and SNEGSKA (reference sequence). Written as DNA, the CDR3 is TGCAGTCCGAGGAAGGCGACGAAGAGTAATGAGCAGTTCTTC. Encoded protein: CSPRKATKSNEQFF.

There are a few counts of this clonotype. The V and J genes are TRBV9 and TRBJ2-1, with 9 bases fitting TRBD1. This CDR3 region has 14 residues. CDR1 is SGDLS, CDR2 YYNGEE, per germline. Here the CDR3 reads CASPGGDRVSEQFF. CDR3 sequence (DNA): TGTGCAAGTCCGGGTGGGGACAGGGTTAGTGAGCAGTTCTTC. The full variable domain, with the rest looked up from reference TRBV9 and TRBJ2-1, is DSGVTQTPKHLITATGQRVTLRCSPRSGDLSVYWYQQSLDQGLQFLIQYYNGEERAKGNILERFSAQQFPDLHSELNLSSLELGDSALYFCASPGGDRVSEQFFGPGTRLTVL.

This clonotype showed up just a few times. The chain has TRBV15 and TRBJ2-3, with 7 positions matching TRBD2. Germline assignment: CDR1 LNHNV and CDR2 YYDKDF (reference sequence). The V segment lost 7 bases and the J segment 5 bases; nucleotides outside the gene matches: 6. This CDR3 is built from 13 residues. Here the CDR3 DNA reads TGTGCCACCAAGCTAGCGGCTATAGATACGCAGTATTTT. Protein product: CATKLAAIDTQYF.

The chain links TRBV7-3 to TRBJ2-2; 9 bases fit TRBD2. Per germline, CDR1 SGHTA and CDR2 FQGTGA. This CDR3 contains 16 residues. The J segment lost 2 bases and the V segment lost 5 bases, leaving 6 bases of the junction unmatched. CDR3 residues: CASSTSGGRNTGELFF. CDR3 sequence (DNA): TGTGCCAGCAGCACCAGCGGGGGGCGAAACACCGGGGAGCTGTTTTTT. The full variable domain, completed using reference TRBV7-3 and TRBJ2-2, is GAGVSQTPSNKVTEKGKYVELRCDPISGHTALYWYRQSLGQGPEFLIYFQGTGAADDSGLPNDRFFAVRPEGSVSTLKIQRTERGDSAVYLCASSTSGGRNTGELFFGEGSRLTVL.

The gene calls are TRBV2 and TRBJ2-6, with 12 bases matching TRBD1. Losses at the gene ends were 3 bases for V and 2 bases for J; bases not matched to a gene: 2. Germline values: CDR1 SNHLY, CDR2 FYNNEI. The CDR3 covers 17 residues. This CDR3 reads CASSEGQGAAGANVLTF. The CDR3, as DNA: TGTGCCAGCAGTGAGGGACAGGGGGCAGCTGGGGCCAACGTCCTGACTTTC.

This chain joins TRBV12-3 or TRBV12-4 and TRBJ2-3; 7 bases map to TRBD2. V was clipped by 8 bases and J by 4 bases; unmatched bases: 21. This CDR3 comprises 18 residues. CDR3 nucleotide sequence: TGTGCCAGCGGCCCTTTTGGCGGGAGTTACCGGGGTTCAGATACGCAGTATTTT. Translated, it gives CASGPFGGSYRGSDTQYF.